One sample yielded the 29 T cell receptor beta chains listed below, sequenced in a study of T cell responses to AZD1222 COVID-19 vaccine. Clones were sequenced by immunoSEQ multiplex PCR, and TCRdb holds only the in-frame ones, with some missing. The profile shows some 74,000 clones, more than 75% of them singletons. Here the sequenced sample was peripheral blood, taken on day 0 of AZD1222 vaccination. These receptors were obtained from an adult in good health.

This rearrangement joins TRBV10-3 to TRBJ2-7; 8 nucleotides match TRBD1. Germline loops: CDR1 ENHRY, CDR2 SYGVKD. The CDR3 consists of 15 residues. Germline trimming cut 11 bases from V and 0 bases from J; bases unmatched to any gene: 12. The CDR3 nucleotides read TGTGCCTCAATCGACGGGACAGGCTTCTCCTACGAGCAGTACTTC. It translates to CASIDGTGFSYEQYF.

The chain carries TRBV28 and TRBJ1-5, with a weak D call TRBD1 (5 bases). Trimming removed 5 bases from V and 2 bases from J, with 13 bases in between. Germline CDR1 is MDHEN and CDR2 is SYDVKM. This CDR3 contains 15 residues. The CDR3 protein is CASSPPWGGNQPQHF. The CDR3 coding sequence is TGTGCCAGCAGTCCCCCGTGGGGGGGCAATCAGCCCCAGCATTTT.

The genes are TRBV2 and TRBJ2-1; no clear D gene. The CDR3 extends over 15 amino acids. CDR1 is SNHLY, CDR2 FYNNEI, per germline. Trimming shortened V by 6 bases and J by 4 bases, and 16 bases separated the two germline ends. CDR3 in DNA: TGTGCCAGCAGCGTACGTGGGCCCGTATACAATGAGCAGTTCTTC. It translates to CASSVRGPVYNEQFF.

The gene calls are TRBV5-6 and TRBJ1-3, with 7 bases that match TRBD1. Trimming at V came to 4 bases and at J to 0 bases, leaving 4 bases not matched to a gene. CDR1 is SGHDT and CDR2 is YYEEEE in the germline V gene. CDR3 length: 15 amino acids. CDR3 protein: CASSADRLSGNTIYF. The CDR3 DNA sequence: TGTGCCAGCAGCGCGGACAGGCTCTCTGGAAACACCATATATTTT.

This chain links TRBV21-1 with TRBJ2-3; TRBD2, as called in the table, went unchecked against the DNA. TRBV21-1 is a documented pseudogene. This CDR3 region has 17 residues. The CDR3 DNA reads TGTGCCAGCAGCAACGCGCTCCGGGAGGGGTCCACAGATACGCAGTATTTT. It yields the protein CASSNALREGSTDTQYF.

V gene TRBV5-1 combines with J gene TRBJ2-7, with D maybe TRBD1 (5 bases). Germline lookup yields CDR1 SGHRS and CDR2 YFSETQ. The CDR3 spans 15 residues. Trimming removed 0 bases at V and 5 bases at J, with 15 bases between. CDR3 nucleotides: TGCGCCAGCAGCTTGGGGCAGGGATGGTTGAACGAGCAGTACTTC. Its protein is CASSLGQGWLNEQYF.

The chain has TRBV6-5 and TRBJ1-5, with 7 nucleotides matching TRBD1. Trimming took 0 bases from V and 7 from J; bases not matched to a gene: 6. This CDR3 contains 15 residues. Per germline, CDR1 MNHEY and CDR2 SVGAGI. The CDR3 here is CASSYSTGVGQPQHF. In DNA form, the CDR3 reads TGTGCCAGCAGTTACTCAACAGGGGTGGGCCAGCCCCAGCATTTT.

This clone was picked up a small number of times. This rearrangement joins TRBV7-8 to TRBJ2-7; D might be TRBD1 (6 bases). V was trimmed by 4 bases and J by 6 bases, leaving 13 bases between them. Germline values: CDR1 SGHVS, CDR2 FQNEAQ. There are 13 residues in the CDR3. CDR3 amino acids: CASSSRDIREQYF. The CDR3 DNA reads TGTGCCAGCAGCTCCAGGGACATCCGCGAGCAGTACTTC.

This chain uses TRBV7-9 with TRBJ2-5; 8 bases line up with TRBD2. The CDR3 runs 15 residues. With 6 bases clipped from V and 5 bases from J, the junction kept 11 bases outside the gene matches. The germline CDR1 and CDR2 sequences are SEHNR and FQNEAQ (reference sequence). The CDR3 DNA follows: TGTGCCAGCAGAGGGCGGGGGGCCGAGTGGGAGACCCAGTACTTC. Translating gives CASRGRGAEWETQYF.

The chain joins TRBV20-1 to TRBJ1-2, with a weak D call TRBD1 (6 bases). CDR3 size: 11 residues. Trimming took 6 bases from V and 8 from J, leaving 13 bases between them. Germline CDR1 reads DFQATT; CDR2 reads SNEGSKA (reference sequence). CDR3 region: CSASEGDGYTF. In DNA form, the CDR3 reads TGCAGTGCCTCGGAGGGGGACGGCTACACCTTC.

The J gene is TRBJ1-4, the V gene TRBV2, with D possibly being TRBD1 (5 bases). CDR1 and CDR2 from the germline V gene are SNHLY and FYNNEI. This CDR3 is 14 amino acids long. V lost 3 bases to trimming and J lost 8 bases, with 13 bases between them. The CDR3 DNA reads TGTGCCAGCAGTGATGGAATGAGGGGCGAAAAACTGTTTTTT. Encoded protein: CASSDGMRGEKLFF.

V and J are TRBV10-2 and TRBJ1-6; no reliable D call. V was pared by 6 bases and J by 9 bases, with 21 bases between. Germline CDR1 WSHSY, CDR2 SAAADI. The CDR3 extends over 16 amino acids. The CDR3 here is CASRPIEGALGSPLHF. The CDR3 nucleotides read TGCGCCAGCAGACCTATCGAGGGAGCTTTAGGTTCACCCCTCCACTTT.

On this clone: Distinct nucleotide sequences in the sample also encode this CDR3. V gene TRBV6-1 combines with J gene TRBJ2-7; D ambiguous. The CDR3 contains 12 residues. Between the trimmed V and J ends, which lost 3 bases and 3 bases, there was a span of 6 bases. Germline CDR1 and CDR2: MNHNS and SASEGT. This CDR3 is CASSEVGYEQYF. DNA for the CDR3: TGTGCCAGCAGTGAGGTTGGCTACGAGCAGTACTTC.

The chain is built from TRBV6-5 and TRBJ1-5; D uncertain. Germline V gene data show CDR1 as MNHEY and CDR2 as SVGAGI. The CDR3 runs 14 residues. The germline V and J ends were trimmed by 8 bases and 4 bases, with 15 bases remaining between them. The DNA for the CDR3 is TGTGCCAGCCATTCTGGCAGCCTTAATCAGCCCCAGCATTTT. It codes for CASHSGSLNQPQHF.

The chain joins TRBV6-1 to TRBJ1-2; the match to TRBD1 covers 9 bases. J was trimmed by 7 bases and V by 3 bases; bases with no gene match: 9. The CDR3 runs 15 residues. Germline loops: CDR1 MNHNS, CDR2 SASEGT. The CDR3 loop is CASSDTWPDRGGYTF. CDR3 DNA: TGTGCCAGCAGTGACACCTGGCCGGACAGGGGTGGCTACACCTTC.

The chain couples TRBV6-1 to TRBJ2-2; tentatively, D is TRBD1 (5 bases). V lost 3 bases, J lost 6 bases, and 11 bases lay in between. CDR1 is MNHNS and CDR2 is SASEGT in the germline V gene. The CDR3 loop spans 14 amino acids. DNA for the CDR3: TGTGCCAGCAGTGACAGGGTCGGGTCCGGGGAGCTGTTTTTT. As protein: CASSDRVGSGELFF.

This chain links TRBV20-1 with TRBJ1-2; D is ambiguous. The germline V gene has CDR1 DFQATT and CDR2 SNEGSKA (reference sequence). The CDR3 spans 8 residues. CDR3 DNA: TGCAGGCCCGTTGGCTACACCTTC. It is translated as CRPVGYTF.

This sequence joins TRBV7-9 and TRBJ1-4; D perhaps matches TRBD1 (6 bases). From germline, CDR1 is SEHNR and CDR2 FQNEAQ (reference sequence). This CDR3 has 15 amino acids. V was clipped by 4 bases and J by 8 bases, with 17 bases between them. CDR3 sequence: CASSWGGTSREKLFF. The CDR3 coding sequence is TGTGCCAGCAGCTGGGGAGGGACATCTAGAGAAAAACTGTTTTTT.

The chain couples TRBV11-2 to TRBJ2-7; 9 bases match TRBD2. The CDR3 is 16 residues long. V dropped 0 bases and J dropped 7; count of bases not matched to a gene: 10. CDR1 and CDR2 from the germline V gene are SGHAT and FQNNGV. CDR3 sequence: CASSLDLSGRYGEQYF. The DNA for the CDR3 is TGTGCCAGCAGCTTAGATCTCAGCGGGAGGTACGGGGAGCAGTACTTC.

This clone was counted a few times. The chain links TRBV28 to TRBJ1-6; 8 bases are shared with TRBD1. Germline CDR1 is MDHEN and CDR2 is SYDVKM. The CDR3 is made up of 18 amino acids. J was trimmed by 10 bases and V by 2 bases; bases with no gene match: 16. The CDR3 region has the DNA TGTGCCAGCAGTTTAAACCCCGCCGGCAGGGGGCGAAAATCACCCCTCCACTTT. Its protein is CASSLNPAGRGRKSPLHF.

This clone was seen only a few times. This chain uses TRBV7-8 with TRBJ1-2; D not resolved. V dropped 0 bases and J dropped 8 bases, with 10 bases sitting between them. The CDR3 is made up of 13 amino acids. CDR1 SGHVS and CDR2 FQNEAQ come from the germline V gene. CDR3 nucleotide sequence: TGTGCCAGCAGCTTAGCTGGGTACCGGGGCTACACCTTC. It specifies CASSLAGYRGYTF.

The genes are TRBV29-1 and TRBJ2-1; 11 bases align to TRBD2. The trim removed 2 bases at V and 1 base at J, leaving 7 bases unmatched. Germline CDR1 reads SQVTM; CDR2 reads ANQGSEA. This CDR3 spans 17 amino acids. This CDR3 is CSVEHTSGSISYNEQFF. CDR3 bases: TGCAGCGTTGAACACACTAGCGGGAGCATTTCCTACAATGAGCAGTTCTTC.

The count of this clone is one. In the same sample, other DNA sequences code for this CDR3. The chain couples TRBV27 to TRBJ1-1; D might be TRBD1 (6 bases). This CDR3 contains 14 residues. Germline assignment: CDR1 MNHEY and CDR2 SMNVEV (reference sequence). Trimming pared 5 bases from V and 1 base from J, leaving 11 bases between. DNA for the CDR3: TGTGCCAGCAGTCCCTTACAGGGGAACACTGAAGCTTTCTTT. It is translated as CASSPLQGNTEAFF.

The chain carries TRBV6-5 and TRBJ1-5; TRBD1 matches at 7 bases. CDR1 is MNHEY and CDR2 is SVGAGI in the germline V gene. V shed 4 bases, J shed 6 bases, and the junction held 12 bases outside the gene matches. This CDR3 contains 16 residues. CDR3 loop: CASSWTNRGRSQPQHF. The DNA for the CDR3 is TGTGCCAGCAGTTGGACCAACAGGGGTAGGAGTCAGCCCCAGCATTTT.

A few counts support this clone. The chain uses TRBV3-1 (or the pseudogene TRBV3-2) and TRBJ1-1; D remains ambiguous. The CDR3 contains 14 residues. The germline V and J ends were trimmed by 6 bases and 0 bases, with 11 bases remaining between them. CDR1 LGHDT and CDR2 YNNKEL come from the germline V gene (reference sequence). CDR3 protein: CASRYRAVNTEAFF. For the CDR3, the DNA is TGTGCCAGCAGATACAGAGCTGTGAACACTGAAGCTTTCTTT.

The CDR3 coding sequence is TGTGCCAGCTCACAAAACGGGGGGACGAACACCGGGGAGCTGTTTTTT. Its protein product is CASSQNGGTNTGELFF. J is TRBJ2-2 and V is TRBV18; 7 bases match TRBD2. The CDR3 loop spans 16 amino acids. The junction had 5 bases not matched to a gene; V was cut back by 4 bases and J by 0 bases. Germline V gene lookup returns CDR1 KGHSH and CDR2 LQKENI.

The chain links TRBV6-5 to TRBJ2-3, with a weak D call TRBD1 (5 bases). This CDR3 is built from 15 residues. Deletions cut 6 bases from V and 0 bases from J, with 13 bases between. From germline, CDR1 is MNHEY and CDR2 SVGAGI. CDR3 in DNA: TGTGCCAGCAGGGGGCTCCTGGTAAGCACAGATACGCAGTATTTT. Translation gives CASRGLLVSTDTQYF.

This sequence joins TRBV4-1 and TRBJ2-7; D perhaps matches TRBD1 (5 bases). CDR3 size: 14 residues. CDR1 is MGHRA, CDR2 YSYEKL, per germline. The V and J ends lost 4 bases and 4 bases respectively, with 14 bases between them. The CDR3 loop is CASSLQGVGYEQYF. The CDR3 bases are TGCGCCAGCAGCCTGCAAGGGGTGGGGTACGAGCAGTACTTC.

The gene calls are TRBV20-1 and TRBJ2-7; TRBD1 matches 9 bases. Germline V gene data show CDR1 as DFQATT and CDR2 as SNEGSKA (reference sequence). Trimming took 3 bases from V and 5 from J; bases not matched to a gene: 11. The CDR3 is made up of 15 amino acids. The CDR3 region has the DNA TGCAGTGCTAGTACTATGGGACAGGGTTCCCACGAGCAGTACTTC. Protein product: CSASTMGQGSHEQYF.